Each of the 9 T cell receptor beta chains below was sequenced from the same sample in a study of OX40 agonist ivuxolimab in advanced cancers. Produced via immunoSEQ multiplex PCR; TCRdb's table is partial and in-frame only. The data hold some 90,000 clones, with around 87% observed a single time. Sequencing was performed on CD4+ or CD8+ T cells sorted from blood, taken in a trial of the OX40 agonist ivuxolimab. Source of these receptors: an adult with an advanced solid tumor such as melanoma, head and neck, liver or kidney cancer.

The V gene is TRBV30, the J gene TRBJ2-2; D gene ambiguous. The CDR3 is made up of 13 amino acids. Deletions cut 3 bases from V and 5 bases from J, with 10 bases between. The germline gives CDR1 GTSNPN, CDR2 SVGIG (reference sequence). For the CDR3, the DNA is TGTGCCTGGAGGGCCAGTGATACCGGGGAGCTGTTTTTT. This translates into CAWRASDTGELFF.

The CDR3 region is CASSLDRAGPYEQYF. As DNA, the CDR3 is TGTGCCAGCAGCTTAGATCGGGCGGGCCCCTACGAGCAGTACTTC. The V and J genes are TRBV7-3 and TRBJ2-7; D is perhaps TRBD2 (5 bases). Germline CDR1 reads SGHTA; CDR2 reads FQGTGA. V was clipped by 2 bases and J by 2 bases, with 13 bases between them. There are 15 residues in the CDR3.

CDR3 residues: CASSLAGSSGSLIDTQYF. As DNA, the CDR3 is TGTGCCAGCAGCTTGGCTGGGTCTAGCGGGAGTCTCATAGATACGCAGTATTTT. The chain recombines TRBV5-8 with TRBJ2-3; 10 bases align to TRBD2. J lost 5 bases, V lost 0 bases, and 12 bases had no gene match. Germline CDR1 reads SGHTS; CDR2 reads YDEGEE. The CDR3 has 18 residues.

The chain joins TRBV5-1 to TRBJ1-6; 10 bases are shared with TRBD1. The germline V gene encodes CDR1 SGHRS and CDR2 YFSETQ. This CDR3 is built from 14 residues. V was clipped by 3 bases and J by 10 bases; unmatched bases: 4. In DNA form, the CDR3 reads TGCGCCAGCAGCTCCGGGACAGGGGAGTCACCCCTCCACTTT. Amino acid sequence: CASSSGTGESPLHF.

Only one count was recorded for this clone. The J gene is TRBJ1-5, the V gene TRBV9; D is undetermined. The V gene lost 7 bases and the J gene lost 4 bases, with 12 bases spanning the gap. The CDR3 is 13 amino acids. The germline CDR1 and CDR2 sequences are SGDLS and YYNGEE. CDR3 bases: TGTGCCAGCGGTGGAGAAGGGAATCAGCCCCAGCATTTT. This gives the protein CASGGEGNQPQHF.

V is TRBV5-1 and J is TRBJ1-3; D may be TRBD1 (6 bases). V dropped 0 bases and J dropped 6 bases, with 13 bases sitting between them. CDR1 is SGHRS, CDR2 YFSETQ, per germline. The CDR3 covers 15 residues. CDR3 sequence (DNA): TGCGCCAGCAGCTTGGCCGGGGACATGACAAACACCATATATTTT. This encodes CASSLAGDMTNTIYF. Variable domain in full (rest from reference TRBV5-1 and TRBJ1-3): KAGVTQTPRYLIKTRGQQVTLSCSPISGHRSVSWYQQTPGQGLQFLFEYFSETQRNKGNFPGRFSGRQFSNSRSEMNVSTLELGDSALYLCASSLAGDMTNTIYFGEGSWLTVV.

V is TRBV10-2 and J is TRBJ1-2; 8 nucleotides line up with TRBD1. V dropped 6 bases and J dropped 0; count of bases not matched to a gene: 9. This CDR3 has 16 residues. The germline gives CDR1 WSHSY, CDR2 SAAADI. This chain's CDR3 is CASSRGQAVANYGYTF. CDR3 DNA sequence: TGCGCCAGCAGCCGGGGACAGGCCGTAGCTAACTATGGCTACACCTTC.

The CDR3 DNA sequence: TGTGCCAGCAGCCAAGCCCGTAGCGGGGAGCAGTTCTTC. Amino acid sequence: CASSQARSGEQFF. The chain uses TRBV4-2 and TRBJ2-1, with 7 bases matching TRBD2. The CDR3 spans 13 residues. The junction had 4 bases not matched to a gene; V was cut back by 1 base and J by 10 bases. CDR1 and CDR2 from the germline V gene are LGHNA and YNFKEQ.

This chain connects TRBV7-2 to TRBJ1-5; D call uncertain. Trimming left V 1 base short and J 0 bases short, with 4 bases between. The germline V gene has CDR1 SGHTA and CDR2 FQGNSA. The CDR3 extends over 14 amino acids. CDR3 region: CASSLGDSNQPQHF. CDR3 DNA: TGTGCCAGCAGCTTAGGGGATAGCAATCAGCCCCAGCATTTT.